This TCR beta chain was recovered during a study of T-cell memory formation after mild COVID-19. Only a few counts were recorded for this clonotype. In TCRdb, the 5' RACE reads were re-called with MiXCR into one record per CDR3 protein. The sample contains about 430,000 distinct CDR3 sequences, around 24% of which appear only once. This CDR3 region has 19 residues. The germline V gene encodes CDR1 MNHEY and CDR2 SMNVEV (reference sequence). The V segment lost 6 bases and the J segment 0 bases; nucleotides outside the gene matches: 11. V and J are TRBV27 and TRBJ2-6; 10 bases agree with TRBD1. Input material: PBMCs or a T cell subset sorted from them (not recorded which). The sequence came from an adult woman who had mild COVID-19 (a few samples of this study predate the infection). Cell type and time point are not known. The CDR3 here is CASSQTGGLQFSGANVLTF. The CDR3 nucleotides read TGTGCCAGCAGCCAGACAGGGGGCTTGCAATTCTCTGGGGCCAACGTCCTGACTTTC. Combining the CDR3 with reference TRBV27 and TRBJ2-6 gives the whole variable domain EAQVTQNPRYLITVTGKKLTVTCSQNMNHEYMSWYRQDPGLGLRQIYYSMNVEVTDKGDVPEGYKVSRKEKRNFPLILESPSPNQTSLYFCASSQTGGLQFSGANVLTFGAGSRLTVL.